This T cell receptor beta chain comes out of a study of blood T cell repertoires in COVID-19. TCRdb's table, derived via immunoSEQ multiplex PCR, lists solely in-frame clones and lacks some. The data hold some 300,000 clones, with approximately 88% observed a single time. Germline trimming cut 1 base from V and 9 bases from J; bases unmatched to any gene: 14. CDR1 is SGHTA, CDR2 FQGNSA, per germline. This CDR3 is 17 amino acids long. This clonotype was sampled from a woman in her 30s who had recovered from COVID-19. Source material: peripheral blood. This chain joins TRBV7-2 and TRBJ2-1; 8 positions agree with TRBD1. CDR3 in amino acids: CASSLDGGQGARGEQFF. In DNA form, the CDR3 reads TGTGCCAGCAGCTTAGATGGCGGGCAGGGGGCCAGGGGTGAGCAGTTCTTC.